The next 5 T cell receptor beta chains were all read from a single sample in a study of blood T cell repertoires in COVID-19. The table came from immunoSEQ multiplex PCR; TCRdb's copy has only in-frame clones and leaves some out. The sample lists about 280,000 clones, under 90% occurring once. Material for sequencing was peripheral blood. These receptors were taken from a woman aged 45-60 years who had recovered from COVID-19.

The CDR3 DNA follows: TGTGCCTGGAGTGTACAGGGACATCAGCCCCAGCATTTT. This sequence encodes CAWSVQGHQPQHF. This chain uses TRBV30 with TRBJ1-5; possible D gene TRBD1, 6 bases. With 0 bases removed from V and 5 bases from J, the gap between germline ends came to 8 bases. The germline CDR1 and CDR2 sequences are GTSNPN and SVGIG (reference sequence). The CDR3 spans 13 residues.

This chain uses TRBV6-5 with TRBJ1-3, with D unresolved. There are 13 residues in the CDR3. CDR1 MNHEY and CDR2 SVGAGI come from the germline V gene. With 5 bases removed from V and 0 bases from J, the gap between germline ends came to 5 bases. The CDR3 sequence: CASSRSSGNTIYF. As DNA, the CDR3 is TGTGCCAGCAGTAGGAGCTCTGGAAACACCATATATTTT.

The chain links TRBV6-6 to TRBJ2-7; D might be TRBD2 (6 bases). There are 11 residues in the CDR3. The V gene lost 8 bases and the J gene lost 2 bases, with 7 bases spanning the gap. Germline V gives CDR1 MNHNY, CDR2 SVGAGI (reference sequence). CDR3 in amino acids: CASSGAYEQYF. The DNA for the CDR3 is TGTGCCAGCTCGGGGGCCTACGAGCAGTACTTC.

The chain couples TRBV5-1 to TRBJ2-3; possible D gene TRBD2, 7 bases. The CDR3 totals 16 residues. CDR1 SGHRS and CDR2 YFSETQ come from the germline V gene. The V gene lost 3 bases and the J gene lost 6 bases, with 20 bases spanning the gap. The CDR3 bases are TGCGCCAGCAGCTCAACCCTGCCGGGGGGCAGGGATACGCAGTATTTT. Translated, it gives CASSSTLPGGRDTQYF.

This clone appeared once. The chain recombines TRBV18 with TRBJ2-7; a weak D match, TRBD2 (7 bases). Germline V gene lookup returns CDR1 KGHSH and CDR2 LQKENI. V was trimmed by 2 bases and J by 7 bases, leaving 18 bases between them. The CDR3 consists of 15 residues. In DNA form, the CDR3 reads TGTGCCAGCTCACCATCGCGAGGGGGGGCGAGGGAGCAGTACTTC. It specifies CASSPSRGGAREQYF.